This is a list of T cell receptor beta chains from one sample in a study of T cells in Graves' hyperthyroidism and ophthalmopathy. One entry per CDR3 protein, called by TCRdb with MiXCR from the multiplex PCR reads. The repertoire holds hundreds of thousands of distinct CDR3 sequences, 13% seen once, with less than 10% in the top ten. What was sequenced was blood. These receptors were obtained from a woman younger than 30 with Graves' hyperthyroidism. Each CDR3 is given with its conserved first and last residue. D genes are given only for firm matches. Not all rows give a size; the values are once, few, many and, for expanded clones, a class.

d_call clone_size j_call v_call cdr3_aa cdr3_nt
. many TRBJ1-1 TRBV9 CASSSDGYTEAFF TGTGCCAGCAGCTCAGACGGGTACACTGAAGCTTTCTTT
. . TRBJ1-5 TRBV28 CASRPGDQSGWSNQPQHF TGTGCCAGCCGGCCTGGGGATCAATCGGGGTGGAGCAATCAGCCCCAGCATTTT
. many TRBJ2-3 TRBV7-2 CASSLLAVTDTQYF TGTGCCAGCAGCTTGTTAGCGGTTACAGATACGCAGTATTTT
. few TRBJ2-2 TRBV27 CASRPSRPSTVAARPGELFF TGTGCCAGCAGACCTAGTCGCCCCTCTACTGTGGCGGCGAGACCCGGGGAGCTGTTTTTT
. many TRBJ1-5 TRBV15 CATSARTDINQPQHF TGTGCCACCAGCGCACGGACAGATATCAATCAGCCCCAGCATTTT
TRBD2 few TRBJ2-7 TRBV28 CASTFGGGHSYERYF TGTGCCAGCACCTTCGGGGGGGGGCACTCCTACGAGCGGTACTTC
. few TRBJ1-4 TRBV9 CASSVQGTNEKLFF TGTGCCAGCAGCGTACAGGGTACGAATGAAAAACTGTTTTTT
. few TRBJ2-4 TRBV27 CASTPQLGAKNIQYF TGTGCCAGCACCCCCCAGCTTGGGGCCAAAAACATTCAGTACTTC
. many TRBJ2-7 TRBV5-1 CASRSENSYEQYF TGCGCCAGCAGAAGCGAAAACTCCTACGAGCAGTACTTC
. . TRBJ2-3 TRBV19 CASSRSSTDTQYF TGTGCCAGTAGTAGATCTAGCACAGATACGCAGTATTTT
TRBD2 many TRBJ2-1 TRBV20-1 CSAQSGAGNEQFF TGCAGTGCTCAGAGCGGGGCTGGCAATGAGCAGTTCTTC
. few TRBJ2-2 TRBV24-1 CATLNDVGGELFF TGTGCCACCCTAAACGACGTAGGGGGGGAGCTGTTTTTT
TRBD1 . TRBJ1-1 TRBV27 CASSLLGQGMAEAFF TGTGCCAGCAGTTTACTGGGACAGGGTATGGCTGAAGCTTTCTTT
. many TRBJ1-6 TRBV5-1 CASSLLSLDSPLHF TGCGCCAGCAGCTTACTGAGCCTCGATTCACCCCTCCACTTT
. many TRBJ2-5 TRBV7-6 CASSHPARVDQETQYF TGTGCCAGCAGCCACCCCGCCAGGGTAGACCAAGAGACCCAGTACTTC
. many TRBJ1-5 TRBV28 CATFRNNQPQHF TGTGCCACCTTTAGGAATAATCAGCCCCAGCATTTT
. many TRBJ1-5 TRBV2 CASSESQAGGWPQHF TGTGCCAGCAGTGAAAGTCAGGCTGGGGGCTGGCCCCAGCATTTT
TRBD1 few TRBJ1-1 TRBV6-4 CASKPTGLNTEAFF TGTGCCAGCAAACCGACAGGGCTTAACACTGAAGCTTTCTTT
TRBD1 . TRBJ1-5 TRBV6-1 CASSTGTGAFNNQPQHF TGTGCCAGCAGTACCGGGACAGGCGCCTTTAACAATCAGCCCCAGCATTTT
TRBD1 many TRBJ2-7 TRBV5-1 CASSSYRDRGPYEQYF TGCGCCAGCAGCTCCTACCGGGACAGGGGGCCCTACGAGCAGTACTTC
. . TRBJ1-2 TRBV20-1 CSARRGIPNYGYTF TGCAGTGCTAGAAGGGGCATCCCTAACTATGGCTACACCTTC
TRBD1 many TRBJ1-2 TRBV29-1 CSVEWGQSGGYTF TGCAGCGTTGAATGGGGACAGTCAGGTGGCTACACCTTC
. . TRBJ2-5 TRBV30 CAWSGGWLETQYF TGTGCCTGGAGTGGCGGCTGGCTAGAGACCCAGTACTTC
. many TRBJ1-4 TRBV3-1 CASSRGQLNEKLFF TGTGCCAGCAGCCGCGGACAGCTCAATGAAAAACTGTTTTTT